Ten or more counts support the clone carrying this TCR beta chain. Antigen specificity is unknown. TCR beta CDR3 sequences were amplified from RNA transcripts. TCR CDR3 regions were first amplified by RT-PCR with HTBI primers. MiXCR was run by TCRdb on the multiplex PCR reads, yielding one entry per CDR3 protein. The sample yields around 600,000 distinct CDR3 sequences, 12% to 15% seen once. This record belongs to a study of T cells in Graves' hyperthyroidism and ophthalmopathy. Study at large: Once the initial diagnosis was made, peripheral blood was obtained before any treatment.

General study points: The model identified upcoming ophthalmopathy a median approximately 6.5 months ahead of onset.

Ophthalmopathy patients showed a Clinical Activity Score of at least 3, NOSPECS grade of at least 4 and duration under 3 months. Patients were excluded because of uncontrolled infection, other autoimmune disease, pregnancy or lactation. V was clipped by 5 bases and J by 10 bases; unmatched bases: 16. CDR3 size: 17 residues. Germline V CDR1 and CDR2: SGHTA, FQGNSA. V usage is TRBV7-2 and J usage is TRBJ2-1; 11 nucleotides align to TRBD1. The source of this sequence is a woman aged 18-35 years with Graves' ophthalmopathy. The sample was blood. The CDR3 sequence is CASSKDRGRAGVGEQFF. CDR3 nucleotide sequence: TGTGCCAGCAGCAAGGACAGGGGGCGAGCGGGAGTCGGAGAGCAGTTCTTC.